This T cell receptor beta chain was sequenced for a study of blood T cell repertoires in COVID-19. The overall study: Sources were T cells, B-cell-depleted T cells, or PBMCs; the material itself was cDNA or gDNA.

Libraries were prepared by immunoSEQ multiplex PCR; TCRdb keeps only in-frame clonotypes and omits some of them. The table includes 100,000 to 150,000 clones, roughly 84% detected once. The sample taken for sequencing was peripheral blood. The TCR originated in a woman aged 25-40 years who had recovered from COVID-19.

The CDR3 sequence: CASSQDTFEQFF. The CDR3 DNA follows: TGCGCCAGCAGCCAGGACACCTTTGAGCAGTTCTTC. V usage is TRBV4-1 and J usage is TRBJ2-1; perhaps TRBD1 as D (5 bases). V lost 3 bases to trimming and J lost 9 bases, with 9 bases between them. Germline-derived CDR1 and CDR2 are MGHRA and YSYEKL. The CDR3 runs to 12 residues.